The clone carrying this T cell receptor beta chain was detected ten times or more. Antigen: not known. V shed 6 bases and J shed 10 bases, with 18 bases lying between them. Germline lookup yields CDR1 MNHNS and CDR2 SASEGT. The CDR3 contains 13 residues. TCRdb processed the reads anew with MiXCR; each CDR3 protein has one entry. This sample carries around 280,000 distinct CDR3 sequences, about 8.8% of them seen once, and the ten largest clones take over 2.5%. The data were obtained in a study of T cell repertoires in cytomegalovirus infection. Study-level information: Signatures in public TCR beta sequences pointed to both CMV infection and matching HLA type. Study-wide results and caveats: Across the ex vivo response, the dominant clonotypes were HLA-C-restricted CMV-specific TCR beta clonotypes.

The clonotype was recovered from a human donor in good health (CMV status not recorded). Some clones in this sample may be carry-over from other donors' samples. V is TRBV6-1 and J is TRBJ1-1; D is uncertain. Sequencing input: PBMCs. The CDR3 DNA reads TGTGCCAGCAGCGACCCGGGCCTAGATGGAGCTTTCTTT. Encoded protein: CASSDPGLDGAFF.